This T cell receptor beta chain derives from a study of cytomegalovirus exposure and HLA in healthy donors (TCRdb year 2017). Describing the broader study: An earlier analysis of approximately 600 of the donors reported about 250 Gb of sequence data and 100 million to 130 million unique TCR beta sequences from 150 million to 200 million T cells. An early release covering roughly 600 HLA-typed donors comprised about 300 gigabases of sequencing data and some 79 million unique TCR sequences. Among the roughly 430 genotyped donors, about 83% belonged to the genetic ancestry cluster associated with self-reported Caucasian donors. The study aimed to test whether signatures of past pathogen exposure could be identified by cataloging public T cell receptors. The study used immunosequencing to profile the T cell repertoires of 666 subjects and linked those repertoires to cytomegalovirus serostatus. A separate validation cohort of roughly 130 different subjects was used in addition to the 666-subject first cohort. The study combined high-throughput TCR immunosequencing, statistical association of individual TCRs with disease status, and machine learning to predict cytomegalovirus infection status. In a later analysis, previously published TCR beta repertoires from about 640 donors were re-analyzed and high-resolution HLA genotyping was added so that TCR occurrence patterns could be studied. Rather than drawing on any new phenotypic data, the later analysis identified candidate immune exposures from TCR beta sequences and the way those sequences occurred across donors. In an earlier analysis of over 550 of the donors, high-throughput TCR beta sequencing was used to judge whether each TCR beta V gene segment behaved as functional or pseudogenic. Donor age, sex, ethnicity and CMV serostatus were collected together with the repertoire data. Genome-wide SNP genotypes for about 55% of the 666 donors were used in a later genetic analysis, which treated that subset as a discovery cohort. All discovery cohort repertoires had been generated on a single sequencing platform. Class I and class II HLA loci were covered by the typing at four-digit resolution. Typing coverage differed by locus: A, B, C, DRB1 and DQB1 were typed in about 629-640 donors, DQA1 in roughly 500, DPA1 in nearly 610, and DPB1 in roughly 450. Because of strong linkage in the cohort, roughly five DR-DQ haplotypes were treated as single units for association and clustering. Across 300 to 500 genotyped donors of the cohort, an average of approximately 240,000 unique TCR beta nucleotide sequences per donor were sequenced, and about a sixth of those sequences were non-productive.

The research as a whole found: The authors suggested that the approach could potentially be generalized to other disease states and immunological phenotypes. In both the original and validation cohorts, the classifier was reported to diagnose cytomegalovirus status with high specificity and sensitivity. A later analysis found that most CMV-associated TCR beta chains appeared HLA-restricted, with HLA associations seemingly driven largely by CMV exposure. Immune exposure information for the cohort was limited to CMV serostatus. In the study, some 160 TCR beta chains were listed as associated with cytomegalovirus. Broadly in line with IMGT annotations, most TCR beta V segments showed up in productive rearrangements about 87% or about 30% of the time in an earlier analysis of around 550 of the donors. Because some donors lacked HLA typing at each locus, the association tests relied only on the typed subset. Because counts were too low, approximately 15 rarely observed V segments, including chromosome 9 orphons, were excluded from the earlier analysis of about 500 of the donors. A later analysis found that HLA-associated TCR beta chains were more clonally expanded and had lower generation probabilities than equally common non-associated chains. Three of the identified cytomegalovirus-associated TCR beta chains were confirmed in vitro to be specific for cytomegalovirus antigens. In a later analysis, several top co-occurrence clusters were reported to appear linked to parvovirus B19, influenza, CMV and Epstein-Barr virus. A further reported finding was that TCR beta sequences accurately predicted the HLA-A and HLA-B alleles for most subjects in the first cohort. Sequencing depth was assumed to be roughly uniform across donors in the presence/absence analyses, though that assumption may not hold. According to a later analysis, TCR association rates differed among HLA loci, with DRB1 alleles showing the most associated TCRs and HLA-C alleles showing the fewest. Correlated functional status among segregating V segments might reflect linkage disequilibrium, but an unknown experimental factor could not be ruled out. This cohort had only TCR beta chains sequenced, and the lack of alpha or paired-chain data limited which features could be detected. The 87-base-pair reads could not distinguish some IMGT-functional V segments, including TRBV6-2 and TRBV6-3, so those segments were excluded. Compared with the 666-donor mean, donors in an Asian-associated ancestry cluster had fewer N-insertions in productive TCRs, according to a later genetic analysis. A group of highly shared sequence variants was considered likely to be a technical artifact of the sequencing pipeline. At a false discovery rate of 0.05, a later analysis linked about 17,000 TCR beta sequences to specific HLA alleles. When HLA alleles, especially DR and DQ, strongly co-occurred, attributing TCR associations to individual alleles was difficult. Most TCR sequences were observed very rarely across donors, whereas some public TCRs were present in many individuals. A later genetic analysis associated a missense DCLRE1C variant with V-gene and J-gene trimming of TCR beta chains, and an independent cohort replicated the association.

The cohort comprised approximately 700 healthy bone marrow donors. Cohort members were all nominally healthy when sampled, although unrecorded immune exposures were likely present. The donor tested CMV seronegative and was one of the 352 seronegative cohort members. Each donor provided a peripheral blood sample, and peripheral blood mononuclear cells were used for TCR beta sequencing. Genomic DNA extraction from the blood cell samples was performed with the Qiagen DNeasy Blood Extraction Kit. As regards this clone: Its specific antigen is unknown.

CDR1 and CDR2 are drawn from the germline V gene: SNHLY, FYNNEI. The CDR3 contains 14 residues, cysteine and phenylalanine counted. Only the CDR3 part of the read is kept: 42 bases, read in frame from the first base. The method behind the library was the immunoSEQ multiplex PCR assay. For the multiplex PCR, a mixture combining 60 forward primers for TCR Vbeta segments and 13 reverse primers for TCR Jbeta segments was used. The CDR3 region of rearranged TCR beta genes was amplified from genomic DNA by a multiplex PCR assay. The amplified TCR beta libraries were sequenced on the Illumina HiSeq System as 87-base-pair reads. The authors' pipeline ran thus. A later analysis tallied tens of millions of unique TCR beta chains across the 550 to 850 repertoires, and some 12 million of those chains were shared by two or more donors. A nearest-neighbor algorithm error-corrected the raw reads and collapsed the reads into unique sequences, merging closely related sequences to remove PCR and sequencing errors. V, D and J gene segments were assigned by aligning CDR3 sequences to IMGT reference sequences. For a sequence to be retained, at least a six-nucleotide match to both a V gene segment and a J gene segment was required. A rearrangement counted as productive if the CDR3 had no stop codons and remained in frame with V and J, and every other rearrangement counted as non-productive. Following IMGT convention, CDR3 was defined as the stretch from the second conserved V-encoded cysteine to the conserved J-encoded phenylalanine. The earlier analysis of about 590 of the donors excluded sequences that lacked an unambiguous match to a single V gene segment. In an earlier analysis of 587 of the donors, a V segment was called functional when productive rearrangements were above 56.7%, and segregating when the standard deviation between donors exceeded 5%. To diagnose cytomegalovirus status from the catalog of TCR beta chain sequences, a statistical classification framework was built. In a later analysis, V and J genes were assigned by comparing TCR nucleotide sequences against IMGT/GENE-DB human TR gene sequences. A later analysis assigned CDR3 sequences and most-parsimonious VDJ recombination scenarios with the TCRdist pipeline. In a later analysis, each TCR beta chain was defined by its CDR3 amino acid sequence together with its V-gene family, and reads without a unique V-gene family were excluded. In a later analysis, 450 to 600 highly shared, low-generation-probability nucleotide sequences were removed to address suspected cross-contamination and a sequencing artifact. A later analysis calculated a clonal expansion index for each public chain from normalized within-repertoire ranks of inferred template counts. Generation probabilities in a later analysis came from a VDJ recombination model fitted to out-of-frame rearrangements, and those results were checked against IGoR. Hypergeometric tests were used in a later analysis to score TCR-TCR, TCR-HLA and TCR-CMV co-occurrence, with a repertoire-size bias correction applied to the TCR pairs. In a later analysis, false discovery rates were estimated by permuting HLA or CMV assignments 20 times. In a later analysis, co-occurring TCRs were grouped using DBSCAN, with TCRdist sequence similarity added in when clustering inside HLA-allele-positive subsets. For co-occurrence clustering, repertoires with fewer than 30,000 or more than 120,000 public chains were excluded, along with about five repertoires with anomalous nucleotide sharing. Held by TCRdb, this immuneACCESS table contains in-frame sequences only and omits some clones. Under half of the omission traces to an unresolved V gene where checked; the cause of the rest is unknown. V and J calls and clone size are those listed in that table; D and trimming were worked out from the DNA. The table for this sample records some 140,000 clones. Together, the top ten hold roughly 1.5% of the sample.

This chain is built from TRBV2 and TRBJ2-5, and TRBD2 aligns with 8 junction nucleotides. The closer fit of TRBJ2-7 to the DNA end suggests the J call may be wrong. Sequencing was performed on PBMCs. The sequence was collected from a woman in her thirties or forties in good health and CMV-seronegative. The DNA sequence reads TGTGCCAGCAGTGAAGAGGGGCGGGGGGACGAGCAGTACTTC. Its protein product is CASSEEGRGDEQYF.